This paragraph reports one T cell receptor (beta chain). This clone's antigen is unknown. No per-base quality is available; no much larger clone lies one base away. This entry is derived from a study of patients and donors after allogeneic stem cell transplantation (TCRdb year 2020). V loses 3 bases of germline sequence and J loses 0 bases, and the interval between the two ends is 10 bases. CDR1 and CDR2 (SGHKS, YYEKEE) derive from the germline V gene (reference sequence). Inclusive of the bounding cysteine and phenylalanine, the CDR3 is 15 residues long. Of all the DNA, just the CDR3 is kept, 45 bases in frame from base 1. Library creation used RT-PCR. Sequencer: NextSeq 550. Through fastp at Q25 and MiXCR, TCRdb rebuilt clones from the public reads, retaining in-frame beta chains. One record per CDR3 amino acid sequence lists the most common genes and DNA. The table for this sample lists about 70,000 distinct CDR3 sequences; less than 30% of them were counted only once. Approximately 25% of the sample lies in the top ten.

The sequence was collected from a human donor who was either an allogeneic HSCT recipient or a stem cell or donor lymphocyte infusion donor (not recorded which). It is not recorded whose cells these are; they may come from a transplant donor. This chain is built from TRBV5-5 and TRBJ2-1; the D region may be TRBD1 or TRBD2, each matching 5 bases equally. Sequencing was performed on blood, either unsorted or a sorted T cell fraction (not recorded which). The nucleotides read TGTGCCAGCAGCTCCGGGACGGGCTCCTACAATGAGCAGTTCTTC. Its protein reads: CASSSGTGSYNEQFF.